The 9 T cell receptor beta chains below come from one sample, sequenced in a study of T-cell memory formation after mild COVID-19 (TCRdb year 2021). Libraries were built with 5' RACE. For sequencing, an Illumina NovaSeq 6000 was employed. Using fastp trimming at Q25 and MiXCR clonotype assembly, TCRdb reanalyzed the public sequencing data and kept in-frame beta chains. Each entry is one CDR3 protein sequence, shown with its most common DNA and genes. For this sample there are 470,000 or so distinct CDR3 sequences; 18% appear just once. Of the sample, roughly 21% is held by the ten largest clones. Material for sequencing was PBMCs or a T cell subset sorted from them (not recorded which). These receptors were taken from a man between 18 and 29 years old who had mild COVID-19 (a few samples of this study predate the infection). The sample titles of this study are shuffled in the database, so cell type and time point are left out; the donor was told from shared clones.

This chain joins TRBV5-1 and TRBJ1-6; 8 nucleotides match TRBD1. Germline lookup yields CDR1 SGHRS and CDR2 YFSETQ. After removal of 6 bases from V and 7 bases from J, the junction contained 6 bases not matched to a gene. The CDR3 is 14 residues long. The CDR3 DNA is TGCGCCAGCACCCTCGGACAGGGAAATTCACCCCTCCACTTT. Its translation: CASTLGQGNSPLHF.

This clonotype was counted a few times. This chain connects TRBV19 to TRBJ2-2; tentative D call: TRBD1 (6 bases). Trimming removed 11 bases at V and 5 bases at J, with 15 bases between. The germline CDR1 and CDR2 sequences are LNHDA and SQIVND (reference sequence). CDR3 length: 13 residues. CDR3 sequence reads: CAGVDSSTGELFF. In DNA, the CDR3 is TGTGCCGGCGTGGACAGTTCAACCGGGGAGCTGTTTTTT.

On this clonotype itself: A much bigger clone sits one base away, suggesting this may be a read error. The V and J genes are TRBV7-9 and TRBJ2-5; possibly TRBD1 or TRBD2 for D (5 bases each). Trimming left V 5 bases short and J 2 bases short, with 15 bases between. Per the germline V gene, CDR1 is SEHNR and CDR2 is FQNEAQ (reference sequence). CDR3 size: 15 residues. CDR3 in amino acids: CASSPMRGYQETQYF. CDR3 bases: TGTGCCAGCAGCCCGATGAGGGGCTATCAAGAGACCCAGTACTTC. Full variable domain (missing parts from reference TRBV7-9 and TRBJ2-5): DTGVSQNPRHKITKRGQNVTFRCDPISEHNRLYWYRQTLGQGPEFLTYFQNEAQLEKSRLLSDRFSAERPKGSFSTLEIQRTEQGDSAMYLCASSPMRGYQETQYFGPGTRLLVL.

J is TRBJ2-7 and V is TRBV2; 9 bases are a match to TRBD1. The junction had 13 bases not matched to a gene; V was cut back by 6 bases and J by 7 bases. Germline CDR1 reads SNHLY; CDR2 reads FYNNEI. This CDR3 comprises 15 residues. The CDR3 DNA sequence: TGTGCCAGCAGCCGCAACCCACAGGGGGCTGGTGAGCAGTACGTC. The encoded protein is CASSRNPQGAGEQYV.

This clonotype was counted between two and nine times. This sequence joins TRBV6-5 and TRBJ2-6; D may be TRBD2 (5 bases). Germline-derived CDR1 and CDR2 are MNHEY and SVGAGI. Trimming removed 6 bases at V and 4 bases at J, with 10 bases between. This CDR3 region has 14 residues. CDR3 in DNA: TGTGCCAGCAGACTCCCGGGAGGGGCCAACGTCCTGACTTTC. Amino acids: CASRLPGGANVLTF.

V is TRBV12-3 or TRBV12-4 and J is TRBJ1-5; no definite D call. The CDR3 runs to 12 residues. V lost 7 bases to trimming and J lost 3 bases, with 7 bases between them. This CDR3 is CASKGPNQPQHF. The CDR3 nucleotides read TGTGCCAGCAAAGGCCCCAATCAGCCCCAGCATTTT.

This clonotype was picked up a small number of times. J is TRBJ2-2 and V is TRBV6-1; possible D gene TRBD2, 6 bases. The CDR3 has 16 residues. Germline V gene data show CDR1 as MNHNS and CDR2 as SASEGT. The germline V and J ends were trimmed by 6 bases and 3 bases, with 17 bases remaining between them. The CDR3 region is CASRPLAGRYTGELFF. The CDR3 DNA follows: TGTGCCAGCAGGCCCCTGGCGGGGCGCTACACCGGGGAGCTGTTTTTT.

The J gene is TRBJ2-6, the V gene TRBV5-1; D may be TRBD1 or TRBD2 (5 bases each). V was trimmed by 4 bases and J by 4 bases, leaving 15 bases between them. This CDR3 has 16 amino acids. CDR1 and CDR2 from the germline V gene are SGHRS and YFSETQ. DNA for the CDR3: TGCGCCAGCAGCGTCGTCCAGGGACCCGGGGCCAACGTCCTGACTTTC. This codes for CASSVVQGPGANVLTF.

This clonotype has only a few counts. The CDR3 nucleotides read TGTGCCAGCAGCGCCCGTGGAAAGGACACTGAAGCTTTCTTT. It codes for CASSARGKDTEAFF. The chain is built from TRBV11-3 and TRBJ1-1; D not certain. The germline V gene encodes CDR1 SGHNT and CDR2 YENEEA. This CDR3 contains 14 residues. V dropped 5 bases and J dropped 3 bases, with 13 bases sitting between them. The full variable domain, rest sourced from reference TRBV11-3 and TRBJ1-1, is EAGVVQSPRYKIIEKKQPVAFWCNPISGHNTLYWYLQNLGQGPELLIRYENEEAVDDSQLPKDRFSAERLKGVDSTLKIQPAELGDSAVYLCASSARGKDTEAFFGQGTRLTVV.